Following are 22 T cell receptor beta chains from one sample sequenced in a study of shared clonotypes between healthy human individuals. Generated by immunoSEQ multiplex PCR, the TCRdb table keeps only in-frame clones and is missing some. The sample includes just over 2,000,000 clones, 90% to 95% of them seen just once. Sequenced: naive CD4+ T cells sorted from blood. Subset indicated: CD45RA+ positively selected. Receptors were obtained from a man aged 18 to 29 in good health.

The V gene is TRBV29-1, the J gene TRBJ2-3; 12 positions match TRBD2. The V gene's germline CDR1 is SQVTM and CDR2 ANQGSEA. The CDR3 totals 16 residues. V was pared by 0 bases and J by 4 bases, with 5 bases of the junction left unmatched. Here the CDR3 DNA reads TGCAGCGTTGAAGATTGGACTAGCGGGGACCCAGATACGCAGTATTTT. Protein sequence: CSVEDWTSGDPDTQYF.

This clone was counted once. This chain joins TRBV2 and TRBJ1-2; TRBD1 is a possible D gene (6 bases). The CDR3 length is 16 residues. Germline loops: CDR1 SNHLY, CDR2 FYNNEI. The ends were cut back, 4 bases at V and 2 bases at J, with 17 bases in the middle. CDR3 nucleotides: TGTGCCAGCAGTGGTGGGGGCTCCCGTACCAACTATGGCTACACCTTC. Protein: CASSGGGSRTNYGYTF. Drawing the rest from reference TRBV2 and TRBJ1-2, the complete variable domain is EPEVTQTPSHQVTQMGQEVILRCVPISNHLYFYWYRQILGQKVEFLVSFYNNEISEKSEIFDDQFSVERPDGSNFTLKIRSTKLEDSAMYFCASSGGGSRTNYGYTFGSGTRLTVV.

The rearrangement uses TRBV7-2 and TRBJ1-1; D not certain. The V and J ends lost 1 base and 0 bases respectively, with 12 bases between them. This CDR3 contains 16 residues. Looked up from germline, CDR1 is SGHTA and CDR2 is FQGNSA. Here the CDR3 reads CASSLGGILMNTEAFF. The CDR3 region has the DNA TGTGCCAGCAGCTTAGGTGGGATTCTCATGAACACTGAAGCTTTCTTT.

The CDR3 coding sequence is TGTGCCAGCAGCCCGGACAGGGCGGGTGGCTACACCTTC. Its translation is CASSPDRAGGYTF. This chain joins TRBV7-8 and TRBJ1-2, with TRBD1 matching over 8 bases. J gave up 7 bases and V 5 bases, and 6 bases lay outside the gene matches. Germline V CDR1 and CDR2: SGHVS, FQNEAQ. This CDR3 is built from 13 residues.

V usage is TRBV30 and J usage is TRBJ2-2, with 9 bases aligning to TRBD2. The germline V gene encodes CDR1 GTSNPN and CDR2 SVGIG (reference sequence). The CDR3 extends over 17 amino acids. Trimming removed 1 base from V and 0 bases from J; junction bases left unmatched: 6. The CDR3 nucleotides read TGTGCCTGGAGTGCGTCTGGCGGGAGGGCGAACACCGGGGAGCTGTTTTTT. Translated: CAWSASGGRANTGELFF. Complete variable domain (other parts from reference TRBV30 and TRBJ2-2): SQTIHQWPATLVQPVGSPLSLECTVEGTSNPNLYWYRQAAGRGLQLLFYSVGIGQISSEVPQNLSASRPQDRQFILSSKKLLLSDSGFYLCAWSASGGRANTGELFFGEGSRLTVL.

The gene calls are TRBV12-5 and TRBJ2-3; 15 bases align to TRBD2. V gave up 0 bases and J gave up 7 bases; unmatched junction bases: 20. From germline, CDR1 is LGHNT and CDR2 FRNRAP. The CDR3 has 22 amino acids. DNA of the CDR3: TGTGCTAGTGGTTTGGTTCCCAAACCGGGACTAGCGGGAGGAGGGACAGGGTATACGCAGTATTTT. It specifies CASGLVPKPGLAGGGTGYTQYF.

The chain joins TRBV10-1 to TRBJ2-2; no clear D. This CDR3 has 16 residues. Trimming left V 0 bases short and J 4 bases short, with 12 bases between. The germline CDR1 and CDR2 sequences are WNHNN and SYGVQD (reference sequence). Here the CDR3 reads CASSESSWWGTGELFF. CDR3 DNA: TGCGCCAGCAGTGAGTCGAGCTGGTGGGGCACCGGGGAGCTGTTTTTT.

The chain is built from TRBV2 and TRBJ2-7; D is uncertain. The CDR3 loop spans 14 amino acids. V lost 2 bases and J lost 1, with 9 bases in between. Germline CDR1 SNHLY, CDR2 FYNNEI. The CDR3 nucleotides read TGTGCCAGCAGTGAAAGTACCGCATCCTACGAGCAGTACTTC. This translates into CASSESTASYEQYF.

As regards this clone: This sample includes further DNA sequences coding for the same CDR3. V usage is TRBV5-1 and J usage is TRBJ2-5; 7 nucleotides match TRBD2. The CDR3 contains 14 residues. Unmatched junction bases numbered 3, after V lost 0 bases and J lost 4 bases. The germline V gene has CDR1 SGHRS and CDR2 YFSETQ. The CDR3, as DNA: TGCGCCAGCAGCTTGGGGCTAGCGGTAGAGACCCAGTACTTC. This sequence encodes CASSLGLAVETQYF.

The CDR3 sequence is CASTLQKNTEAFF. As DNA, the CDR3 is TGTGCCAGTACCCTACAGAAGAACACTGAAGCTTTCTTT. The chain links TRBV19 to TRBJ1-1; D is unclear. Germline CDR1 and CDR2: LNHDA and SQIVND (reference sequence). The V gene lost 7 bases and the J gene lost 1 base, with 10 bases spanning the gap. The CDR3 consists of 13 residues.

The chain employs TRBV18 and TRBJ1-5; D is undetermined. Trimming cost V 2 bases and J 5 bases, with 16 bases left between them. Germline values: CDR1 KGHSH, CDR2 LQKENI. This CDR3 is built from 16 residues. For the CDR3, the DNA is TGTGCCAGCTCACCAATAGGACCCCAACCCCATCAGCCCCAGCATTTT. Encoded protein: CASSPIGPQPHQPQHF.

The rearrangement links TRBV2 to TRBJ1-1, with D unclear. The V and J ends lost 6 bases and 0 bases respectively, with 11 bases between them. CDR1 and CDR2 (germline): SNHLY, FYNNEI. This CDR3 region has 14 residues. The DNA for the CDR3 is TGTGCCAGCAGCACCGAGCTTATGAACACTGAAGCTTTCTTT. Its protein is CASSTELMNTEAFF.

The chain combines TRBV15 with TRBJ1-6; unclear D gene. V lost 0 bases to trimming and J lost 9 bases, with 6 bases between them. The CDR3 runs to 13 residues. Germline CDR1 reads LNHNV; CDR2 reads YYDKDF (reference sequence). CDR3 loop: CATSREAISPLHF. CDR3 sequence (DNA): TGTGCCACCAGCAGAGAGGCGATTTCACCCCTCCACTTT.

This chain links TRBV2 with TRBJ1-5, with TRBD1 matching 8 bases. The CDR3 has 14 residues. The germline V gene has CDR1 SNHLY and CDR2 FYNNEI. V gave up 6 bases and J gave up 6 bases; unmatched junction bases: 7. The CDR3 here is CASSPDRGFQPQHF. CDR3 nucleotides: TGTGCCAGCAGCCCCGACAGGGGATTTCAGCCCCAGCATTTT. Supplemented by reference TRBV2 and TRBJ1-5, the full variable domain reads EPEVTQTPSHQVTQMGQEVILRCVPISNHLYFYWYRQILGQKVEFLVSFYNNEISEKSEIFDDQFSVERPDGSNFTLKIRSTKLEDSAMYFCASSPDRGFQPQHFGDGTRLSIL.

This chain links TRBV19 with TRBJ2-3; possibly TRBD1 for D (5 bases). Per the germline V gene, CDR1 is LNHDA and CDR2 is SQIVND (reference sequence). The CDR3 consists of 13 residues. Trimming took 7 bases from V and 4 from J, leaving 12 bases between them. The CDR3 DNA is TGTGCCAGTAATTTAGCAGGGTCAGATACGCAGTATTTT. Residues: CASNLAGSDTQYF.

The rearrangement joins TRBV11-2 to TRBJ1-2, with D perhaps matching TRBD1 (5 bases). V lost 0 bases, J lost 4 bases, and 21 bases lay in between. The CDR3 is 18 residues long. Germline CDR1 SGHAT, CDR2 FQNNGV. In DNA, the CDR3 is TGTGCCAGCAGCTTAGATGGTGGGACGGACATATCAGGCTATGGCTACACCTTC. Encoded protein: CASSLDGGTDISGYGYTF.

This sequence joins TRBV9 and TRBJ1-3; D gene ambiguous. Germline V CDR1 and CDR2: SGDLS, YYNGEE. The V gene lost 6 bases and the J gene lost 0 bases, with 13 bases spanning the gap. The CDR3 spans 15 residues. The CDR3 sequence is CASTPGGASGNTIYF. CDR3 bases: TGTGCCAGCACCCCAGGAGGAGCCTCTGGAAACACCATATATTTT.

The CDR3 spells CASSPTGGGEKLFF. The CDR3 region has the DNA TGCGCCAGCAGCCCGACAGGGGGCGGAGAAAAACTGTTTTTT. The chain employs TRBV5-1 and TRBJ1-4, with 10 bases aligning to TRBD1. CDR3 length: 14 residues. Germline values: CDR1 SGHRS, CDR2 YFSETQ. The J segment lost 8 bases and the V segment lost 4 bases, leaving 5 bases of the junction unmatched.

A remark on this clone: The limits of the CDR3 on the DNA are not certain, so only TCRdb's listed CDR3 is given. The chain links TRBV2 to TRBJ2-7; the D segment call TRBD1 is taken from the table without a DNA check. With termini counted, the CDR3 has 14 amino acids. Looked up from germline, CDR1 is SNHLY and CDR2 is FYNNEI. The CDR3 region is CASSEVGQGAVSVV.

The rearrangement joins TRBV9 to TRBJ2-3; 8 bases line up with TRBD1. The trim removed 0 bases at V and 4 bases at J, leaving 7 bases unmatched. Per germline, CDR1 SGDLS and CDR2 YYNGEE. The CDR3 consists of 16 residues. Here the CDR3 reads CASSVDGSGGSDTQYF. The CDR3, as DNA: TGTGCCAGCAGCGTAGATGGCTCAGGGGGCTCAGATACGCAGTATTTT.

The V and J genes are TRBV2 and TRBJ1-3; tentatively, D is TRBD1 (5 bases). CDR3 length: 13 amino acids. Trimming pared 7 bases from V and 3 bases from J, leaving 10 bases between. Germline CDR1 reads SNHLY; CDR2 reads FYNNEI. The DNA for the CDR3 is TGTGCCAGCACCCTAGACAGTGGAAACACCATATATTTT. Encoded protein: CASTLDSGNTIYF.

The chain couples TRBV7-9 to TRBJ1-4; D remains ambiguous. Trimming removed 5 bases from V and 6 bases from J, with 19 bases in between. Germline V lookup: CDR1 SEHNR, CDR2 FQNEAQ (reference sequence). The CDR3 runs 16 residues. DNA for the CDR3: TGTGCCAGCAGCCCCACCTACAGTGAAGTTGATGAAAAACTGTTTTTT. Translation: CASSPTYSEVDEKLFF.